The clone carrying this T cell receptor beta chain was found once. Everyone who donated was a healthy bone marrow donor. This CDR3 has 14 residues. Germline assignment: CDR1 MNHNS and CDR2 SASEGT. Trimming shortened V by 5 bases and J by 2 bases, and 11 bases separated the two germline ends. This sample is part of a study of cytomegalovirus exposure and HLA in healthy donors. The overall study: HLA-typed donors were the source of about 81 million unique TCRs held in an early data release.

The PCR ran on 60 Vbeta and 13 Jbeta primers. Profiling relied on immunoSEQ multiplex PCR, and the TCRdb table lists in-frame clones only, not all of them. The profile shows about 200,000 clones, approximately 86% of them singletons. Sequenced material: PBMCs. This TCR was recovered from a woman aged 25 to 39 in good health and CMV-seronegative. This chain connects TRBV6-1 to TRBJ2-3; tentative D call: TRBD1 (5 bases). The CDR3 nucleotides are TGTGCCAGCAGTCTGGACACAAACACAGATACGCAGTATTTT. This sequence encodes CASSLDTNTDTQYF.